The 14 T cell receptor beta chains reported below all come from one sample, sequenced in a study of blood T cell repertoires in COVID-19. Repertoires were generated with immunoSEQ multiplex PCR, while TCRdb's copy carries only in-frame clones and drops some. The data hold approximately 150,000 clones, with about 90% observed a single time. Input material: peripheral blood. The receptors were sampled from a woman aged 60-75 years with active or convalescent COVID-19.

Only a few counts were recorded for this clone. The chain couples TRBV7-9 to TRBJ1-2; a weak D match, TRBD1 (5 bases). With 2 bases removed from V and 8 bases from J, the gap between germline ends came to 15 bases. Germline V gene sequence: CDR1 SEHNR, CDR2 FQNEAQ (reference sequence). This CDR3 spans 14 amino acids. The CDR3 is CASSLRPGDGGYTF. In DNA, the CDR3 is TGTGCCAGCAGCTTAAGGCCGGGGGATGGGGGCTACACCTTC. Full variable domain (remainder filled in from reference TRBV7-9 and TRBJ1-2): DTGVSQNPRHKITKRGQNVTFRCDPISEHNRLYWYRQTLGQGPEFLTYFQNEAQLEKSRLLSDRFSAERPKGSFSTLEIQRTEQGDSAMYLCASSLRPGDGGYTFGSGTRLTVV.

This clone was seen once. V is TRBV27 and J is TRBJ1-4; D is unresolved. Looked up from germline, CDR1 is MNHEY and CDR2 is SMNVEV (reference sequence). The CDR3 is 14 residues long. The germline V and J ends were trimmed by 3 bases and 3 bases, with 8 bases remaining between them. The CDR3 DNA reads as TGTGCCAGCAGTTTCCGAGGCGCTAATGAAAAACTGTTTTTT. Its protein is CASSFRGANEKLFF.

This chain connects TRBV9 to TRBJ2-7; D is possibly TRBD2 (6 bases). Germline V CDR1 and CDR2: SGDLS, YYNGEE. CDR3 length: 13 amino acids. The V end lost 3 bases, the J end lost 6 bases, and 13 bases lay between the germline ends. The CDR3 nucleotides read TGTGCCAGCAGCGCCTTTAAGACTAGCGAGCAGTACTTC. Its translation is CASSAFKTSEQYF. Drawing the rest from reference TRBV9 and TRBJ2-7, the complete variable domain is DSGVTQTPKHLITATGQRVTLRCSPRSGDLSVYWYQQSLDQGLQFLIQYYNGEERAKGNILERFSAQQFPDLHSELNLSSLELGDSALYFCASSAFKTSEQYFGPGTRLTVT.

CDR3 sequence: CASSGSGSTDTQYF. DNA for the CDR3: TGCGCCAGCAGTGGTAGCGGAAGCACAGATACGCAGTATTTT. This chain joins TRBV10-1 and TRBJ2-3, with D possibly TRBD2 on 6 matching bases. V was shortened by 4 bases and J by 0 bases, with 8 bases between the two germline ends. The germline V gene has CDR1 WNHNN and CDR2 SYGVQD (reference sequence). The CDR3 sequence is 14 residues long.

The chain combines TRBV6-1 with TRBJ2-2, with 9 bases fitting TRBD1. V was clipped by 2 bases and J by 4 bases; unmatched bases: 5. Germline assignment: CDR1 MNHNS and CDR2 SASEGT. The CDR3 has 16 residues. The CDR3 loop reads CASSEPGTGLTGELFF. CDR3 coding DNA: TGTGCCAGCAGTGAACCCGGGACAGGGCTCACCGGGGAGCTGTTTTTT.

The chain links TRBV19 to TRBJ2-3; TRBD2 agrees at 9 bases. The CDR3 contains 15 residues. The germline V gene has CDR1 LNHDA and CDR2 SQIVND (reference sequence). Losses at the gene ends were 6 bases for V and 2 bases for J; bases not matched to a gene: 6. CDR3 loop: CASRPSGGITDTQYF. The CDR3 nucleotides are TGTGCCAGTAGACCGAGCGGGGGGATCACAGATACGCAGTATTTT.

Written as DNA, the CDR3 is TGTGCCAGCAGAGGGGCTCGAAATACGCAGTATTTT. This translates into CASRGARNTQYF. The V call is TRBV2, the J call TRBJ2-3; the D gene is possibly TRBD1 (5 bases). Trimming took off 6 bases at V and 7 bases at J, with 11 bases between the two ends. This CDR3 region has 12 residues. The germline CDR1 and CDR2 sequences are SNHLY and FYNNEI.

This clone counts as medium-sized. This chain joins TRBV7-8 and TRBJ2-2; D perhaps matches TRBD1 (5 bases). Trimming removed 5 bases from V and 2 bases from J, with 9 bases in between. CDR1 and CDR2 (germline): SGHVS, FQNEAQ. The CDR3 sequence is 14 residues long. This CDR3 is CASSADRNTGELFF. CDR3 nucleotides: TGTGCCAGCAGCGCCGACAGAAACACCGGGGAGCTGTTTTTT.

The chain is built from TRBV16 and TRBJ1-4; D ambiguous. V lost 4 bases and J 8 bases, leaving 17 bases between the germline ends. The CDR3 runs to 15 residues. The germline gives CDR1 KGHSY, CDR2 FQNENV. As DNA, the CDR3 is TGTGCCAGCAGCCGACGGGAGGGAATAAGGGAAAAACTGTTTTTT. It translates to CASSRREGIREKLFF.

The V and J genes are TRBV7-8 and TRBJ1-1; D ambiguous. Germline V CDR1 and CDR2: SGHVS, FQNEAQ. The V end lost 2 bases, the J end lost 1 base, and 11 bases lay between the germline ends. This CDR3 spans 15 amino acids. CDR3 sequence: CASSLNSLWNTEAFF. The CDR3 nucleotides are TGTGCCAGCAGCTTAAATTCACTTTGGAACACTGAAGCTTTCTTT.

The chain recombines TRBV7-2 with TRBJ2-3; 8 bases map to TRBD2. This CDR3 comprises 13 residues. The germline gives CDR1 SGHTA, CDR2 FQGNSA. V shed 11 bases and J 1 base; nucleotides not matched to a gene: 5. CDR3 sequence: CAAGGVRTDTQYF. The CDR3 DNA is TGTGCCGCCGGGGGGGTCCGCACAGATACGCAGTATTTT.

This chain joins TRBV19 and TRBJ1-4; 8 bases map to TRBD1. The CDR3 has 14 residues. The V segment lost 6 bases and the J segment 7 bases; nucleotides outside the gene matches: 7. From germline, CDR1 is LNHDA and CDR2 SQIVND (reference sequence). The CDR3 DNA reads as TGTGCCAGTAGCCAGTCACAGGGGGGTGAAAAACTGTTTTTT. Protein product: CASSQSQGGEKLFF.

The V and J genes are TRBV7-2 and TRBJ2-5; 10 positions agree with TRBD1. V lost 5 bases to trimming and J lost 5 bases; unmatched junction nucleotides: 11. The CDR3 spans 16 residues. Germline values: CDR1 SGHTA, CDR2 FQGNSA. CDR3 residues: CASSHRDRGNTETQYF. CDR3 bases: TGTGCCAGCAGCCATCGGGACAGGGGAAATACGGAGACCCAGTACTTC.

The chain joins TRBV18 to TRBJ1-6; TRBD1 agrees at 10 bases. The CDR3 runs 15 residues. Germline V CDR1 and CDR2: KGHSH, LQKENI. Germline trimming cut 3 bases from V and 7 bases from J; bases unmatched to any gene: 3. In DNA form, the CDR3 reads TGTGCCAGCTCACCGGGACAGGGGCAAAATTCACCCCTCCACTTT. It codes for CASSPGQGQNSPLHF.